A single sample is the source of the 2 T cell receptor beta chains below, sequenced in a study of vaccination and CD4 T cells after COVID-19. The treatment is: approximately nine-day PBMC culture with coronavirus spike peptide pools or control peptides (ViraFEST assay). Their antigens are not known. Sequenced with the Oncomine TCR Beta short-read assay was DNA taken from cultured CD4+ T cells. TCRdb itself ran the PCR reads through MiXCR, one entry per CDR3 protein. The sample carries 14,000 to 15,000 distinct CDR3 sequences, 53% recorded once. Input material: CD4+ T cells from blood, cultured in vitro. These receptors were taken from a human donor who had recovered from COVID-19.

The rearrangement uses TRBV6-1 and TRBJ2-2, with 14 bases matching TRBD2. The ends lost 7 bases at V and 4 bases at J; junction bases unmatched: 11. CDR3 size: 18 residues. The germline V gene encodes CDR1 MNHNS and CDR2 SASEGT. The CDR3 DNA reads TGTGCCAGCACCCCGGGACTAGCGGGAGTCGGCGGCACCGGGGAGCTGTTTTTT. Its protein is CASTPGLAGVGGTGELFF.

This clonotype was picked up a small number of times. The chain couples TRBV7-2 to TRBJ2-1; TRBD1 might be the D (6 bases). The CDR3 runs 16 residues. V was cut by 5 bases and J by 7 bases, with 21 bases left in between. The germline V gene has CDR1 SGHTA and CDR2 FQGNSA. The CDR3 spells CASSQRWQGSRNEQFF. CDR3 in DNA: TGTGCCAGCAGCCAGAGGTGGCAGGGGAGCAGGAATGAGCAGTTCTTC.